A single T cell receptor (beta chain) is shown here with its context. This CDR3 is 12 amino acids long. Germline values: CDR1 DFQATT, CDR2 SNEGSKA (reference sequence). J lost 8 bases, V lost 6 bases, and 7 bases had no gene match. This sample stems from a study of early T cells in non-severe SARS-CoV-2 infection. Researchers tagged individual cDNA molecules with unique molecular identifiers. TCRdb used MiXCR to reprocess the 5' RACE reads, holding one entry per CDR3 protein. The table includes over 75,000 distinct CDR3 sequences, 15% detected once. The sequence came from an adult who was a healthcare worker with PCR-confirmed SARS-CoV-2 infection or an uninfected control (not recorded which). The rearrangement links TRBV20-1 to TRBJ1-2, with 9 nucleotides matching TRBD1. The sequenced sample consisted of whole blood. The CDR3 loop is CSAFRDRDGYTF. CDR3 bases: TGCAGTGCCTTCCGGGACAGGGACGGCTACACCTTC.